This T cell receptor beta chain was captured by sequencing in a study of shared clonotypes between healthy human individuals. Roughly 27,000 T cell genomes, or roughly 200 ng DNA, went into the sorted-subset replicate PCRs. In the original workflow: With immunoSEQ giving junction-only sequences and no quality scores, filtering differed. The protocol was immunoSEQ multiplex PCR, while the TCRdb copy is restricted to in-frame clones and leaves out a portion. V, J and clone size are those of that table, while D and trimming were read from the DNA. Of 550,000 to 600,000 clones in the sample, nearly 98% were seen once. Naive CD8 isolation took CD45RO-negative cells positively selected for CCR7 and excluded terminally differentiated effector memory CD45RA+ cells. Donors were Caucasian adults residing in Nashville, Tennessee, USA. This clone was detected once. Its antigen is not identified. Points from the study as a whole: When naive CD4 clonotypes were compared across four donors, 4% to 6.5% were shared.

The specimen was naive CD8+ T cells sorted from blood. The clonotype comes from a man aged 30 to 45 in good health.

CDR3 nucleotide sequence: TGTGCCAGCAGCTTCGGTAGCGGGACAGGTGGCTACGAGCAGTACTTC. It encodes CASSFGSGTGGYEQYF. The V and J genes are TRBV11-1 and TRBJ2-7, with D perhaps TRBD1 or TRBD2 (8 bases each). CDR1 is SGHAT and CDR2 is FQDESV in the germline V gene (reference sequence). The length of the CDR3 is 16 residues. The V end lost 3 bases, the J end lost 3 bases, and 18 bases lay between the germline ends.